These 27 T cell receptor beta chains share one sample of origin, sequenced in a study of response to subunit inactivated influenza vaccine. A single record per CDR3 protein comes from TCRdb applying MiXCR to the RT-PCR reads. The data hold approximately 520,000 distinct CDR3 sequences, with about 15% observed a single time. The input for sequencing was CD4+ T cells sorted from PBMCs, taken around 25 months after vaccination. Receptor source: a man aged 50 to 69 who received an inactivated influenza vaccine.

V gene TRBV29-1 combines with J gene TRBJ1-6; tentative D call: TRBD1 (6 bases). Germline assignment: CDR1 SQVTM and CDR2 ANQGSEA. The CDR3 length is 13 residues. V was cut by 7 bases and J by 7 bases, with 14 bases left in between. The CDR3 reads CSGQAGENSPLHF. The CDR3 nucleotides read TGCAGCGGCCAGGCAGGGGAGAATTCACCCCTCCACTTT.

The chain employs TRBV6-2 or TRBV6-3 and TRBJ2-7; the D is unclear. Trimming pared 6 bases from V and 2 bases from J, leaving 17 bases between. Germline V gene sequence: CDR1 MNHEY, CDR2 SVGEGT. CDR3 size: 15 residues. The CDR3 region is CASSLEQGRAYEQYF. The CDR3 region has the DNA TGTGCCAGCAGCCTAGAGCAAGGTAGGGCCTACGAGCAGTACTTC.

The chain joins TRBV6-1 to TRBJ1-5, with D tentatively TRBD1 (6 bases). V was clipped by 8 bases and J by 1 base, with 18 bases between them. The CDR3 is made up of 16 amino acids. The germline V gene encodes CDR1 MNHNS and CDR2 SASEGT. CDR3 protein: CASAYDRSRSNQPQHF. The CDR3 DNA sequence: TGTGCCAGCGCATACGACAGGTCGAGAAGCAATCAGCCCCAGCATTTT.

At least ten counts were recorded for this clonotype. The rearrangement uses TRBV6-1 and TRBJ2-1; possibly TRBD1 or TRBD2 for D (6 bases each). CDR3 length: 16 residues. CDR1 is MNHNS, CDR2 SASEGT, per germline. V shed 5 bases and J shed 6 bases, with 20 bases lying between them. The DNA of the CDR3 is TGTGCCAGCAGTCCAACCATGGGGGGCCTTTCCAATGAGCAGTTCTTC. The encoded protein is CASSPTMGGLSNEQFF.

The V gene is TRBV4-2, the J gene TRBJ2-4, with D possibly TRBD1 on 6 matching bases. The CDR3 has 15 amino acids. Germline V gives CDR1 LGHNA, CDR2 YNFKEQ. Trimming cost V 1 base and J 8 bases, with 15 bases left between them. CDR3 bases: TGTGCCAGCAGCCAAGGGGCCACAGGGTGGCACATTCAGTACTTC. It codes for CASSQGATGWHIQYF.

The chain combines TRBV4-3 with TRBJ2-3, with TRBD2 as a possible D gene (6 bases). V was clipped by 3 bases and J by 0 bases, with 13 bases between them. This CDR3 is 16 amino acids long. The germline CDR1 and CDR2 sequences are LGHNA and YSLEER. CDR3 bases: TGCGCCAGCAGCCAGCGGGGCACCAGAAGCACAGATACGCAGTATTTT. This codes for CASSQRGTRSTDTQYF.

The chain is built from TRBV6-1 and TRBJ1-6, with 7 bases fitting TRBD1. The V gene's germline CDR1 is MNHNS and CDR2 SASEGT. V shed 8 bases and J 7 bases; nucleotides not matched to a gene: 11. CDR3 size: 15 residues. The CDR3: CASGVSGRGNSPLHF. The CDR3 nucleotides read TGTGCCAGCGGAGTTTCGGGCAGGGGGAATTCACCCCTCCACTTT.

V and J are TRBV6-2 or TRBV6-3 and TRBJ2-7; 10 bases map to TRBD2. This CDR3 spans 16 amino acids. Germline CDR1 and CDR2: MNHEY and SVGEGT. V was pared by 1 base and J by 5 bases, with 8 bases of the junction left unmatched. CDR3 sequence (DNA): TGTGCCAGCAGTTACTACAGCGGGGGGGCCATCCACGAGCAGTACTTC. It specifies CASSYYSGGAIHEQYF.

V is TRBV11-2 and J is TRBJ2-5; 8 bases match TRBD1. Per germline, CDR1 SGHAT and CDR2 FQNNGV. The CDR3 spans 16 residues. The V gene end was trimmed by 2 bases and the J gene end by 4 bases; junction bases not matched to a gene: 9. The CDR3 is CASSLFGQGRGETQYF. DNA for the CDR3: TGTGCCAGCAGCTTATTCGGACAGGGTCGAGGAGAGACCCAGTACTTC.

This clonotype was found a few times. V is TRBV12-3 or TRBV12-4 and J is TRBJ2-7, with 10 bases that match TRBD1. The V and J ends lost 6 bases and 6 bases, in that order; junction bases with no gene match: 2. The CDR3 extends over 12 amino acids. CDR3 sequence reads: CASRRTGGEQYF. CDR3 sequence (DNA): TGTGCCAGCAGACGGACAGGGGGCGAGCAGTACTTC.

A few counts support this clonotype. This sequence joins TRBV11-2 and TRBJ2-6, with TRBD2 as a possible D gene (6 bases). With 1 base removed from V and 0 bases from J, the gap between germline ends came to 13 bases. The CDR3 totals 18 residues. Germline values: CDR1 SGHAT, CDR2 FQNNGV. The CDR3 coding sequence is TGTGCCAGCAGCTTAGTTGGAGGGCTGAGCTCTGGGGCCAACGTCCTGACTTTC. Amino acid sequence: CASSLVGGLSSGANVLTF.

The J gene is TRBJ2-5, the V gene TRBV11-2; TRBD1 matches 7 bases. Looked up from germline, CDR1 is SGHAT and CDR2 is FQNNGV. The CDR3 is made up of 13 amino acids. Trimming removed 0 bases from V and 11 bases from J; junction bases left unmatched: 6. This CDR3 is CASSLDPGGPQYF. In DNA form, the CDR3 reads TGTGCCAGCAGCTTAGACCCAGGGGGTCCACAGTACTTC. The variable domain in full, completed from reference TRBV11-2 and TRBJ2-5, reads EAGVAQSPRYKIIEKRQSVAFWCNPISGHATLYWYQQILGQGPKLLIQFQNNGVVDDSQLPKDRFSAERLKGVDSTLKIQPAKLEDSAVYLCASSLDPGGPQYFGPGTRLLVL.

The sample holds many counts of this clonotype. V and J are TRBV5-1 and TRBJ1-2; 11 bases are shared with TRBD1. V lost 4 bases, J lost 3 bases, and 5 bases stayed unmatched. Per germline, CDR1 SGHRS and CDR2 YFSETQ. The CDR3 loop spans 15 amino acids. CDR3 DNA sequence: TGCGCCAGCAGCCCTGGACAGGGGGCTTACTATGGCTACACCTTC. As protein: CASSPGQGAYYGYTF. Variable domain in full (rest from reference TRBV5-1 and TRBJ1-2): KAGVTQTPRYLIKTRGQQVTLSCSPISGHRSVSWYQQTPGQGLQFLFEYFSETQRNKGNFPGRFSGRQFSNSRSEMNVSTLELGDSALYLCASSPGQGAYYGYTFGSGTRLTVV.

This clonotype was seen many times. The chain employs TRBV29-1 and TRBJ2-7, with a possible D match to TRBD1 (5 bases). V lost 3 bases and J lost 4, with 7 bases in between. The germline CDR1 and CDR2 sequences are SQVTM and ANQGSEA. The CDR3 sequence is 11 residues long. The CDR3 DNA follows: TGCAGCGTTGATCAGGGTTACGAGCAGTACTTC. Translated: CSVDQGYEQYF.

This clonotype has a count of ten or more. The CDR3, as DNA: TGTGCCAGCAGCTTGGAAGGTCTGGGGGCTTCCGATGAGCAGTTCTTC. As protein: CASSLEGLGASDEQFF. V usage is TRBV5-5 and J usage is TRBJ2-1; maybe TRBD1 (6 bases). CDR1 is SGHKS, CDR2 YYEKEE, per germline (reference sequence). The CDR3 spans 16 residues. V was trimmed by 0 bases and J by 8 bases, leaving 18 bases between them. The complete variable domain, with remaining parts taken from reference TRBV5-5 and TRBJ2-1, reads DAGVTQSPTHLIKTRGQQVTLRCSPISGHKSVSWYQQVLGQGPQFIFQYYEKEERGRGNFPDRFSARQFPNYSSELNVNALLLGDSALYLCASSLEGLGASDEQFFGPGTRLTVL.

This rearrangement joins TRBV11-3 to TRBJ2-3; D tentatively fits TRBD1 or TRBD2 (6 bases each). Germline V gives CDR1 SGHNT, CDR2 YENEEA. Trimming stripped 0 bases from V and 2 bases from J, with 18 bases between. The CDR3 is 18 residues long. CDR3 amino acids: CASSLDQRGVPSTDTQYF. Written as DNA, the CDR3 is TGTGCCAGCAGCTTAGATCAGAGGGGGGTCCCTTCCACAGATACGCAGTATTTT. Drawing the rest from reference TRBV11-3 and TRBJ2-3, the complete variable domain is EAGVVQSPRYKIIEKKQPVAFWCNPISGHNTLYWYLQNLGQGPELLIRYENEEAVDDSQLPKDRFSAERLKGVDSTLKIQPAELGDSAVYLCASSLDQRGVPSTDTQYFGPGTRLTVL.

V is TRBV28 and J is TRBJ2-7; 7 bases agree with TRBD2. The CDR3 runs to 12 residues. Germline trimming cut 3 bases from V and 8 bases from J; bases unmatched to any gene: 4. CDR1 and CDR2 (germline): MDHEN, SYDVKM. This CDR3 is CASSFGGSKQYF. In DNA form, the CDR3 reads TGTGCCAGCAGTTTCGGCGGGAGCAAGCAGTACTTC.

V is TRBV28 and J is TRBJ2-3, with 12 bases identical to TRBD2. Germline V gives CDR1 MDHEN, CDR2 SYDVKM. The CDR3 has 23 amino acids. With 6 bases clipped from V and 2 bases from J, the junction kept 27 bases outside the gene matches. CDR3: CASSPGIWGNLTSGGHHTDTQYF. The CDR3 nucleotides are TGTGCCAGCAGCCCCGGTATTTGGGGGAATTTGACTAGCGGGGGCCACCACACAGATACGCAGTATTTT.

V gene TRBV5-6 combines with J gene TRBJ2-3; 15 bases map to TRBD2. Germline lookup yields CDR1 SGHDT and CDR2 YYEEEE. Trimming cost V 4 bases and J 5 bases; bases outside gene matches: 2. The CDR3 spans 15 residues. The CDR3 nucleotides read TGTGCCAGCAGCGTGGGACTAGCGGGAGGAGATACGCAGTATTTT. It yields the protein CASSVGLAGGDTQYF.

The rearrangement joins TRBV5-5 to TRBJ2-1, with 8 bases identical to TRBD2. The CDR3 has 16 amino acids. The V and J ends lost 5 bases and 3 bases, in that order; junction bases with no gene match: 10. The germline gives CDR1 SGHKS, CDR2 YYEKEE (reference sequence). CDR3 bases: TGTGCCAGCAGGGCGCCCGGGGGGGATTACTACAATGAGCAGTTCTTC. Translating it yields CASRAPGGDYYNEQFF.

The chain links TRBV5-1 to TRBJ1-6; 10 bases map to TRBD1. The CDR3 is made up of 15 amino acids. The junction had 8 bases not matched to a gene; V was cut back by 5 bases and J by 9 bases. The germline gives CDR1 SGHRS, CDR2 YFSETQ. CDR3 in amino acids: CASRKPGQGFSPLHF. The CDR3 nucleotides are TGCGCCAGCAGAAAACCGGGACAGGGGTTTTCACCCCTCCACTTT.

The sample holds a few counts of this clonotype. V and J are TRBV10-2 and TRBJ1-1; D not certain. V lost 3 bases, J lost 1 base, and 12 bases lay in between. Germline-derived CDR1 and CDR2 are WSHSY and SAAADI. The CDR3 covers 15 residues. CDR3 nucleotides: TGCGCCAGCAGTGACCCCAGAGGAAAGAACACTGAAGCTTTCTTT. Translation gives CASSDPRGKNTEAFF.

The chain joins TRBV4-2 to TRBJ2-3; D not certain. Germline values: CDR1 LGHNA, CDR2 YNFKEQ. The ends were cut back, 0 bases at V and 1 base at J, with 5 bases in the middle. This CDR3 has 14 amino acids. Written as DNA, the CDR3 is TGTGCCAGCAGCCAAGATTCCCGCACAGATACGCAGTATTTT. It yields the protein CASSQDSRTDTQYF.

As to this clonotype: At one boundary the junction diverges from the germline segment, which might be a read error. The chain has TRBV6-1 and TRBJ1-2; TRBD1 aligns across 10 bases. The CDR3 loop spans 16 amino acids. Per germline, CDR1 MNHNS and CDR2 SASEGT. This CDR3 reads CASSEEWDRGNWGYTF. The CDR3 nucleotides are TGCGCCAGCAGTGAAGAGTGGGACAGGGGCAATTGGGGCTACACCTTC.

This chain joins TRBV12-3 or TRBV12-4 and TRBJ1-1, with D perhaps matching TRBD1 (5 bases). The V end was cut by 3 bases, the J end by 11 bases, with 16 bases between. CDR3 length equals 13 residues. The CDR3 sequence is CASSFGADLVAFF. The CDR3 nucleotides read TGTGCCAGCAGTTTCGGGGCCGACCTTGTGGCTTTCTTT.

This chain links TRBV20-1 with TRBJ2-5, with D perhaps being TRBD1 or TRBD2 (5 bases each). The V and J ends lost 4 bases and 2 bases respectively, with 14 bases between them. Germline V gene data show CDR1 as DFQATT and CDR2 as SNEGSKA (reference sequence). The CDR3 length is 14 residues. CDR3 DNA sequence: TGCAGTGCTATACGACGGGGCTCGCAAGAGACCCAGTACTTC. Its protein is CSAIRRGSQETQYF.

This clonotype showed up just a few times. The V call is TRBV10-3, the J call TRBJ1-6; 8 positions match TRBD1. CDR3 length equals 15 residues. Germline trimming cut 3 bases from V and 10 bases from J; bases unmatched to any gene: 8. Germline CDR1 reads ENHRY; CDR2 reads SYGVKD. In DNA, the CDR3 is TGTGCCATCAGTGAATCGACAGGGGTAGGGTCACCCCTCCACTTT. This encodes CAISESTGVGSPLHF.